The source of this TCR beta chain is a study of OX40 agonist ivuxolimab in advanced cancers. Study-level information: The patients received agonistic anti-OX40 (CD134) antibody ivuxolimab. General study points: At 0.1 to 3.0 mg/kg and by week 6, clonal expansion occurred in CD4+ and CD8+ blood T cells. Expanded peripheral T cell antigen specificity was not determined.

V gave up 0 bases and J gave up 3 bases; unmatched junction bases: 6. Germline V gene lookup returns CDR1 SGHKS and CDR2 YYEKEE (reference sequence). The CDR3 contains 15 residues. Some clones are missing from TCRdb's copy, which holds only in-frame ones; the method was immunoSEQ multiplex PCR. The sample lists around 70,000 clones, about 84% occurring once. With respect to this clone: Its cognate antigen is unknown.

Material: CD4+ or CD8+ T cells sorted from blood, obtained in a trial of the OX40 agonist ivuxolimab. The chain carries TRBV5-5 and TRBJ2-7, with TRBD2 identical over 7 bases. The source is an adult with an advanced solid tumor such as melanoma, head and neck, liver or kidney cancer. The CDR3 coding sequence is TGTGCCAGCAGCTTGGCCGGGGGGTGGTACTACGAGCAGTACTTC. It encodes CASSLAGGWYYEQYF.